This T cell receptor beta chain was obtained from a study of CD8 T cells in Susac syndrome. This CDR3 spans 15 amino acids. Germline CDR1 KGHDR, CDR2 SFDVKD. V lost 3 bases, J lost 2 bases, and 13 bases lay in between. When the RNA was reverse transcribed, random hexamers were used with an input of roughly 0.45 to 1 ug. Via MiXCR, TCRdb re-called the immunoSEQ multiplex PCR reads, giving one row per CDR3 protein. The sample holds about 300,000 distinct CDR3 sequences, roughly 85% seen once. While CD8+ and CD4+ T cells were isolated negatively, TEMRA cells were enriched by FACS. The receptor's source is a human donor with multiple sclerosis. The chain has TRBV24-1 and TRBJ2-7, with D perhaps TRBD1 (6 bases). The specimen sequenced was CD8+ T cells from PBMCs. The chain's CDR3 is CATSDPRDTTYEQYF. The CDR3 coding sequence is TGTGCCACCAGTGATCCCCGGGACACGACCTACGAGCAGTACTTC.